These T cell receptor beta chains were read from a single sample in a study of CD8 T cells in Susac syndrome. TCRdb passed the immunoSEQ multiplex PCR reads through MiXCR, listing each CDR3 protein once. This table has roughly 150,000 distinct CDR3 sequences, approximately 93% appearing once. Input material: CD8+ T cells from PBMCs. These receptors came from a human donor with multiple sclerosis. Each CDR3 is given with its conserved first and last residue. The order of the fields is clone size, D gene, J gene, V gene, CDR3 protein, CDR3 DNA. The D gene is left open where the match is weak. Only some rows state a clone size, as once, few, many or a class for expanded clones.

>-|-|TRBJ2-2|TRBV19
CASSIGWTANTGELFF
TGTGCCAGTAGTATAGGGTGGACAGCTAACACCGGGGAGCTGTTTTTT
>-|TRBD1|TRBJ2-5|TRBV7-8
CASSLLGQGKETQYF
TGTGCCAGCAGCTTACTAGGACAGGGGAAAGAGACCCAGTACTTC
>-|-|TRBJ2-1|TRBV3-1
CASSPGKAEQFF
TGTGCCAGCAGCCCCGGGAAGGCTGAGCAGTTCTTC
>-|-|TRBJ2-7|TRBV7-9
CASRGGDANEQYF
TGTGCCAGCAGGGGCGGGGACGCGAACGAGCAGTACTTC
>-|TRBD1|TRBJ1-5|TRBV13
CASSLGGGGRGRQPQHF
TGTGCCAGCAGCTTGGGAGGAGGTGGCAGGGGGAGGCAGCCCCAGCATTTT
>once|TRBD2|TRBJ2-3|TRBV7-9
CASSSFSGEPRDTQYF
TGTGCCAGCAGCTCCTTTAGCGGGGAACCTAGGGATACGCAGTATTTT
>-|-|TRBJ2-1|TRBV9
CASSSQTIQVGDEQFF
TGTGCCAGCAGCAGCCAGACTATTCAAGTGGGAGATGAGCAGTTCTTC
>-|-|TRBJ2-6|TRBV29-1
CSVRVGEGANVLTF
TGCAGCGTTCGGGTCGGGGAAGGGGCCAACGTCCTGACTTTC
>-|-|TRBJ1-5|TRBV7-9
CASSPRESRGNQPQHF
TGTGCCAGCAGCCCCCGGGAGTCACGGGGCAATCAGCCCCAGCATTTT
>few|-|TRBJ2-1|TRBV10-3
CAIRSADNEQFF
TGTGCCATCCGGAGTGCAGACAATGAGCAGTTCTTC
>-|-|TRBJ1-6|TRBV3-1
CASSSNSARSPLHF
TGTGCCAGCAGCTCAAACAGCGCAAGGTCACCCCTCCACTTT
>-|-|TRBJ1-5|TRBV13
CASSLEAEQPQHF
TGTGCCAGCAGCTTAGAGGCGGAGCAGCCCCAGCATTTT
>-|TRBD1|TRBJ2-7|TRBV3-1
CASSQDRPHEQYF
TGTGCCAGCAGCCAGGACAGGCCCCACGAGCAGTACTTC
>-|-|TRBJ1-2|TRBV30
CAWSVQGTLDYGYTF
TGTGCCTGGAGTGTACAGGGTACGCTCGACTATGGCTACACCTTC